The 6 T cell receptor beta chains given below trace back to one sample, sequenced in a study of CD8 T cells in ankylosing spondylitis. TCRdb used MiXCR to reprocess the 5' RACE reads, holding one entry per CDR3 protein. The sample records about 360,000 distinct CDR3 sequences, 20% to 25% being singletons. The specimen was blood, either unsorted or a sorted T cell fraction (not recorded which). The receptors here all came from a male donor with ankylosing spondylitis or in good health (not recorded which).

This clonotype was observed a handful of times. The gene calls are TRBV7-9 and TRBJ2-2; TRBD1 aligns across 8 bases. This CDR3 contains 17 residues. Trimming removed 2 bases from V and 7 bases from J; junction bases left unmatched: 12. The germline CDR1 and CDR2 sequences are SEHNR and FQNEAQ (reference sequence). CDR3 in amino acids: CASSLLSGGIVGGELFF. CDR3 nucleotide sequence: TGTGCCAGCAGCTTACTTTCAGGGGGCATCGTTGGCGGGGAGCTGTTTTTT.

The gene calls are TRBV20-1 and TRBJ2-7, with TRBD1 matching over 10 bases. The CDR3 length is 13 residues. Losses at the gene ends were 7 bases for V and 4 bases for J; bases not matched to a gene: 7. The germline CDR1 and CDR2 sequences are DFQATT and SNEGSKA (reference sequence). This CDR3 is CSVSGTGEYEQYF. CDR3 coding DNA: TGCAGTGTGAGCGGGACAGGGGAATACGAGCAGTACTTC.

This clonotype was seen a few times. The chain recombines TRBV12-3 or TRBV12-4 with TRBJ2-7; the match to TRBD1 covers 7 bases. The CDR3 totals 15 residues. Trimming at V came to 6 bases and at J to 6 bases, leaving 14 bases not matched to a gene. The CDR3 reads CASSTRGGPLSEQYF. CDR3 in DNA: TGTGCCAGCAGCACCCGAGGGGGCCCCTTATCCGAGCAGTACTTC.

This clonotype was recorded a few times. The V call is TRBV10-3, the J call TRBJ2-1; maybe TRBD1 (6 bases). With 0 bases removed from V and 9 bases from J, the gap between germline ends came to 12 bases. Germline CDR1 ENHRY, CDR2 SYGVKD. This CDR3 region has 14 residues. The CDR3 reads CAISESHRASEQFF. CDR3 nucleotides: TGTGCCATCAGTGAGTCGCACAGGGCTAGTGAGCAGTTCTTC.

This clonotype came up a few times. The chain uses TRBV13 and TRBJ2-2, with TRBD1 matching 10 bases. V dropped 5 bases and J dropped 3; count of bases not matched to a gene: 6. CDR3 size: 16 residues. CDR1 and CDR2 from the germline V gene are PRHDT and FYEKMQ (reference sequence). The CDR3 is CASSQTGGGYTGELFF. The CDR3 DNA reads as TGTGCCAGCAGCCAGACAGGGGGCGGGTACACCGGGGAGCTGTTTTTT.

This clonotype showed up many times. CDR3 sequence: CASQSRGVQKLFF. The CDR3 nucleotides are TGTGCCAGCCAGTCCCGGGGGGTACAAAAACTGTTTTTT. V and J are TRBV12-3 or TRBV12-4 and TRBJ1-4; a possible D gene is TRBD1 (5 bases). The germline V and J ends were trimmed by 8 bases and 9 bases, with 16 bases remaining between them. This CDR3 comprises 13 residues.